One sample yielded the 2 T cell receptor beta chains listed below, sequenced in a study of blood T cells in healthy people across ages. For the second PCR, which ran for roughly 6 to 11 cycles, a sample-barcoded 5' primer and a J-beta primer mix were used. TCRdb called the 5' RACE reads again in MiXCR, with one record for every CDR3 protein. Of over 1,500,000 distinct CDR3 sequences listed, roughly 43% were seen once; the top ten hold 20% to 25%. Sequencing input: blood. The source is a human donor in good health.

This clonotype appeared a few times. In DNA form, the CDR3 reads TGTGCCAGCACCGGAGGGTTACCAGATACGCAGTATTTT. This gives the protein CASTGGLPDTQYF. This sequence joins TRBV6-2 or TRBV6-3 and TRBJ2-3; D perhaps matches TRBD2 (6 bases). Trimming shortened V by 7 bases and J by 4 bases, and 12 bases separated the two germline ends. Germline assignment: CDR1 MNHEY and CDR2 SVGEGT. This CDR3 has 13 residues.

Regarding this clonotype: A much more abundant neighbour one base away suggests this may be a read error. V is TRBV7-2 and J is TRBJ2-1; D not certain. Germline CDR1 reads SGHTA; CDR2 reads FQGNSA. V was pared by 4 bases and J by 8 bases, with 15 bases between. The CDR3 extends over 14 amino acids. Here the CDR3 DNA reads TGTGCCAGCAGCTCAGTGAATGGTCCCGATGAGCAGTTCTTC. Translated: CASSSVNGPDEQFF.